One sample yielded the 24 T cell receptor beta chains listed below, sequenced in a study of blood T cell repertoires in COVID-19. Assay used: immunoSEQ multiplex PCR; TCRdb lists only in-frame clones, some missing. The sample yields 470,000 or so clones, around 89% seen once. Material: peripheral blood. Source of these receptors: a woman younger than 45 with acute or convalescent COVID-19.

The V and J genes are TRBV9 and TRBJ2-7, with 16 bases identical to TRBD2. Germline trimming cut 3 bases from V and 7 bases from J; bases unmatched to any gene: 4. CDR1 is SGDLS, CDR2 YYNGEE, per germline. The CDR3 sequence is 15 residues long. This CDR3 is CASSAGTSGGDEQYF. For the CDR3, the DNA is TGTGCCAGCAGCGCGGGGACTAGCGGGGGGGATGAGCAGTACTTC.

The rearrangement joins TRBV18 to TRBJ2-3; the match to TRBD1 covers 8 bases. CDR3 length equals 15 residues. Germline V gene data show CDR1 as KGHSH and CDR2 as LQKENI. Trimming at V came to 6 bases and at J to 4 bases, leaving 9 bases not matched to a gene. CDR3 coding DNA: TGTGCCAGCTCGCGGATGACAGGGGCGGCAGATACGCAGTATTTT. It translates to CASSRMTGAADTQYF.

V usage is TRBV18 and J usage is TRBJ1-5, with D unclear. V was pared by 2 bases and J by 3 bases, with 8 bases between. The CDR3 is 14 residues long. Germline loops: CDR1 KGHSH, CDR2 LQKENI. CDR3 amino acids: CASSPAGYNQPQHF. In DNA, the CDR3 is TGTGCCAGCTCACCAGCAGGCTACAATCAGCCCCAGCATTTT.

V is TRBV7-9 and J is TRBJ2-2, with D unclear. Trimming took 1 base from V and 1 from J, leaving 4 bases between them. This CDR3 spans 14 amino acids. The germline CDR1 and CDR2 sequences are SEHNR and FQNEAQ (reference sequence). CDR3 in amino acids: CASSLEQNTGELFF. The CDR3 DNA follows: TGTGCCAGCAGCTTAGAACAGAACACCGGGGAGCTGTTTTTT.

The chain carries TRBV7-8 and TRBJ2-1, with TRBD2 as a possible D gene (6 bases). Trimming took 1 base from V and 13 from J, leaving 20 bases between them. CDR3 size: 15 residues. Germline lookup yields CDR1 SGHVS and CDR2 FQNEAQ. In DNA, the CDR3 is TGTGCCAGCAGCTTAGACGGACTAAGAGTTACCCGTCAGTTCTTC. This gives the protein CASSLDGLRVTRQFF.

This chain uses TRBV20-1 with TRBJ2-5; no reliable D call. In germline, CDR1 is DFQATT, CDR2 SNEGSKA (reference sequence). The V end was cut by 7 bases, the J end by 2 bases, with 8 bases between. The length of the CDR3 is 11 residues. The CDR3 reads CSGQLQETQYF. DNA of the CDR3: TGCAGTGGGCAGTTACAAGAGACCCAGTACTTC.

The chain recombines TRBV5-6 with TRBJ1-2; TRBD1 matches 12 bases. The CDR3 runs 15 residues. The germline CDR1 and CDR2 sequences are SGHDT and YYEEEE. The trim removed 3 bases at V and 2 bases at J, leaving 2 bases unmatched. The CDR3 reads CASSSGTGGNYGYTF. The CDR3 DNA follows: TGTGCCAGCAGCTCCGGGACAGGGGGCAACTATGGCTACACCTTC.

In this sample, this clone turned up once. The genes are TRBV18 and TRBJ2-1, with D possibly matching TRBD2 (5 bases). This CDR3 has 16 residues. Between the trimmed V and J ends, which lost 8 bases and 1 base, there was a span of 18 bases. Germline CDR1 KGHSH, CDR2 LQKENI. CDR3 sequence (DNA): TGTGCCAGCCTCGGTGATAACCGGGAATCCTACAATGAGCAGTTCTTC. It specifies CASLGDNRESYNEQFF. Together with reference TRBV18 and TRBJ2-1, the CDR3 gives the full variable domain: NAGVMQNPRHLVRRRGQEARLRCSPMKGHSHVYWYRQLPEEGLKFMVYLQKENIIDESGMPKERFSAEFPKEGPSILRIQQVVRGDSAAYFCASLGDNRESYNEQFFGPGTRLTVL.

The V and J genes are TRBV19 and TRBJ2-1, with TRBD2 matching over 8 bases. The CDR3 sequence is 16 residues long. Germline assignment: CDR1 LNHDA and CDR2 SQIVND (reference sequence). Germline trimming cut 4 bases from V and 7 bases from J; bases unmatched to any gene: 12. DNA of the CDR3: TGTGCCAGTAGTACACCCGGGGGGGCCTCTAGGAATGAGCAGTTCTTC. The encoded protein is CASSTPGGASRNEQFF.

This chain connects TRBV30 to TRBJ1-1, with 10 positions matching TRBD1. This CDR3 region has 16 residues. With 6 bases clipped from V and 4 bases from J, the junction kept 14 bases outside the gene matches. Germline V gives CDR1 GTSNPN, CDR2 SVGIG (reference sequence). The CDR3, as DNA: TGTGCCTGTTTCCTCGGGACAGGGGAGAGGGGCACTGAAGCTTTCTTT. Its translation: CACFLGTGERGTEAFF.

J is TRBJ2-7 and V is TRBV30; tentative D call: TRBD1 (5 bases). Trimming shortened V by 2 bases and J by 2 bases, and 10 bases separated the two germline ends. The V gene's germline CDR1 is GTSNPN and CDR2 SVGIG (reference sequence). The CDR3 extends over 13 amino acids. CDR3 DNA sequence: TGTGCCTGGAGTATGGACAACACCTACGAGCAGTACTTC. This codes for CAWSMDNTYEQYF.

The V call is TRBV7-3, the J call TRBJ2-3; unclear D gene. Trimming took off 2 bases at V and 1 base at J, with 4 bases between the two ends. The CDR3 is 13 residues long. In germline, CDR1 is SGHTA, CDR2 FQGTGA. This CDR3 is CASSLQGTDTQYF. CDR3 sequence (DNA): TGTGCCAGCAGCTTACAGGGCACAGATACGCAGTATTTT.

This chain links TRBV5-5 with TRBJ1-1, with TRBD1 matching 8 bases. There are 13 residues in the CDR3. The ends lost 1 base at V and 8 bases at J; junction bases unmatched: 4. Germline V CDR1 and CDR2: SGHKS, YYEKEE (reference sequence). CDR3 nucleotide sequence: TGTGCCAGCAGCTTGATACCAGGGGGCGAAGCTTTCTTT. Translating it yields CASSLIPGGEAFF.

The rearrangement uses TRBV5-5 and TRBJ2-7, with D possibly TRBD2 on 5 matching bases. The length of the CDR3 is 14 residues. Trimming removed 6 bases at V and 3 bases at J, with 16 bases between. CDR1 and CDR2 (germline): SGHKS, YYEKEE (reference sequence). The CDR3 bases are TGTGCCAGCAACGGACTTCCCAACTACTACGAGCAGTACTTC. It encodes CASNGLPNYYEQYF. The variable domain in full, completed from reference TRBV5-5 and TRBJ2-7, reads DAGVTQSPTHLIKTRGQQVTLRCSPISGHKSVSWYQQVLGQGPQFIFQYYEKEERGRGNFPDRFSARQFPNYSSELNVNALLLGDSALYLCASNGLPNYYEQYFGPGTRLTVT.

This chain joins TRBV12-5 and TRBJ1-6, with D possibly TRBD1 on 6 matching bases. V lost 6 bases to trimming and J lost 8 bases, with 14 bases between them. CDR1 is LGHNT, CDR2 FRNRAP, per germline. The CDR3 length is 14 residues. The CDR3 here is CASGLTWGHSPLHF. The DNA of the CDR3 is TGTGCTAGTGGCCTTACGTGGGGGCATTCACCCCTCCACTTT. The full variable domain, its missing parts supplied by reference TRBV12-5 and TRBJ1-6, is DARVTQTPRHKVTEMGQEVTMRCQPILGHNTVFWYRQTMMQGLELLAYFRNRAPLDDSGMPKDRFSAEMPDATLATLKIQPSEPRDSAVYFCASGLTWGHSPLHFGNGTRLTVT.

The chain is built from TRBV6-5 and TRBJ1-1, with D perhaps matching TRBD1 (6 bases). The CDR3 covers 14 residues. CDR1 and CDR2 (germline): MNHEY, SVGAGI. Trimming pared 3 bases from V and 6 bases from J, leaving 14 bases between. The CDR3, as DNA: TGTGCCAGCAGTTATGGTGCCCCAGGGGCTGAAGCTTTCTTT. Residues: CASSYGAPGAEAFF.

This clone was seen a few times. The rearrangement uses TRBV10-3 and TRBJ2-1; tentative D call: TRBD1 (5 bases). There are 13 residues in the CDR3. The germline CDR1 and CDR2 sequences are ENHRY and SYGVKD. Trimming cost V 0 bases and J 6 bases, with 6 bases left between them. CDR3: CAISESRGNEQFF. CDR3 sequence (DNA): TGTGCCATCAGTGAGTCAAGGGGCAATGAGCAGTTCTTC.

V is TRBV6-5 and J is TRBJ2-7; D may be TRBD2 (7 bases). The germline V gene has CDR1 MNHEY and CDR2 SVGAGI. This CDR3 comprises 15 residues. The V end lost 6 bases, the J end lost 2 bases, and 17 bases lay between the germline ends. CDR3 in DNA: TGTGCCAGCAGGCGCGAGGGGGGGGGTCCCTACGAGCAGTACTTC. Translated: CASRREGGGPYEQYF.

The chain employs TRBV5-8 and TRBJ1-4; D ambiguous. The V gene lost 2 bases and the J gene lost 3 bases, with 11 bases spanning the gap. Germline CDR1 and CDR2: SGHTS and YDEGEE. The CDR3 consists of 15 residues. CDR3 DNA: TGTGCCAGCAGCTTCAGCGGGAGCCCTAATGAAAAACTGTTTTTT. Protein sequence: CASSFSGSPNEKLFF.

The V and J genes are TRBV5-6 and TRBJ2-7; D not certain. V lost 0 bases, J lost 2 bases, and 9 bases lay in between. Germline V gene lookup returns CDR1 SGHDT and CDR2 YYEEEE. The CDR3 is 14 residues long. The CDR3 coding sequence is TGTGCCAGCAGCTTGGTCCGGGTAGCCTACGAGCAGTACTTC. Protein sequence: CASSLVRVAYEQYF.

The rearrangement links TRBV9 to TRBJ2-3, with D possibly TRBD2 on 6 matching bases. The germline V gene has CDR1 SGDLS and CDR2 YYNGEE. The CDR3 loop spans 14 amino acids. Trimming left V 3 bases short and J 2 bases short, with 10 bases between. DNA for the CDR3: TGTGCCAGCAGCGGGACTACCCACACAGATACGCAGTATTTT. Protein product: CASSGTTHTDTQYF.

The chain employs TRBV6-6 and TRBJ2-3; TRBD2 aligns across 10 bases. J gave up 4 bases and V 6 bases, and 4 bases lay outside the gene matches. The length of the CDR3 is 14 residues. The germline gives CDR1 MNHNY, CDR2 SVGAGI (reference sequence). CDR3 sequence reads: CASSHLAGADTQYF. The DNA for the CDR3 is TGTGCCAGCAGCCACCTAGCGGGGGCAGATACGCAGTATTTT.

This chain connects TRBV13 to TRBJ2-2, with D uncertain. Germline V CDR1 and CDR2: PRHDT, FYEKMQ (reference sequence). Trimming took 1 base from V and 5 from J, leaving 5 bases between them. CDR3 length equals 13 residues. The CDR3: CASSLVRTGELFF. The CDR3 DNA reads as TGTGCCAGCAGCTTAGTGAGGACCGGGGAGCTGTTTTTT.

The chain joins TRBV6-5 to TRBJ1-2; D unclear. V was clipped by 6 bases and J by 2 bases, with 10 bases between them. From germline, CDR1 is MNHEY and CDR2 SVGAGI. The CDR3 runs to 13 residues. CDR3 sequence reads: CASRTDKNYGYTF. For the CDR3, the DNA is TGTGCCAGCAGAACCGACAAGAACTATGGCTACACCTTC.